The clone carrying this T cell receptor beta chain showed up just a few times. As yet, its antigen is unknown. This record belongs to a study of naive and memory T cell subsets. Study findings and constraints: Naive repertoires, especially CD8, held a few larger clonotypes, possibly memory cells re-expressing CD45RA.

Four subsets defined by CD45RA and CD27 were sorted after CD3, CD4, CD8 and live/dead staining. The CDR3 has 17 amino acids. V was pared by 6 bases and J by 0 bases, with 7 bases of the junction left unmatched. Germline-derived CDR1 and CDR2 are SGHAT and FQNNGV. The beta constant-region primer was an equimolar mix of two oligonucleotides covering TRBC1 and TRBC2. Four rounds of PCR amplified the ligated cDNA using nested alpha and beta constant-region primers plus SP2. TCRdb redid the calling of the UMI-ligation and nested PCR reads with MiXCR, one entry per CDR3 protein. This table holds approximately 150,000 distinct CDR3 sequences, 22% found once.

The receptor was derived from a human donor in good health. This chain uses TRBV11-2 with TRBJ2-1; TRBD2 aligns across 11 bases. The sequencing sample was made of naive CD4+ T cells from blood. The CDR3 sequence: CASRPTSGGSSYNEQFF. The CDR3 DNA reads TGTGCCAGCAGACCTACTAGCGGGGGAAGCTCCTACAATGAGCAGTTCTTC.